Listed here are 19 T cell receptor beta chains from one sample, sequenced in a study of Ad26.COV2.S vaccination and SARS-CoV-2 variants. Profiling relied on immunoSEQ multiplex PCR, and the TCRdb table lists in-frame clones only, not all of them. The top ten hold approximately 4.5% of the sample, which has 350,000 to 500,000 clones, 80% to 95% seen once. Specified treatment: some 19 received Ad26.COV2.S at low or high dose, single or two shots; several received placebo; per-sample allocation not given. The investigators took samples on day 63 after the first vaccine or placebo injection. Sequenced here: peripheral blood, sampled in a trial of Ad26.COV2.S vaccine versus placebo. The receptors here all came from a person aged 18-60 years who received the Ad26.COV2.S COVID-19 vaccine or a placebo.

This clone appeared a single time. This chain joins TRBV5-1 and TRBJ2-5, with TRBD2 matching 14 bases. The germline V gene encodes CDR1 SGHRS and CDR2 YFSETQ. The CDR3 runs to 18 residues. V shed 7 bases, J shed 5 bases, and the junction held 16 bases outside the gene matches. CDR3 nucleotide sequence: TGCGCCAGCCAGGCGGGACTAGCGGGAGTTGGGAGGATGGAGACCCAGTACTTC. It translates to CASQAGLAGVGRMETQYF. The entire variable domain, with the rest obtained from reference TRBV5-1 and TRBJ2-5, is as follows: KAGVTQTPRYLIKTRGQQVTLSCSPISGHRSVSWYQQTPGQGLQFLFEYFSETQRNKGNFPGRFSGRQFSNSRSEMNVSTLELGDSALYLCASQAGLAGVGRMETQYFGPGTRLLVL.

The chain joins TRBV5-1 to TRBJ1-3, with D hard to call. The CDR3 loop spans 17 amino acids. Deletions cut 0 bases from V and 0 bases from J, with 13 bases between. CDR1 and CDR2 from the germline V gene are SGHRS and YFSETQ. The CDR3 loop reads CASSLAVSSSSGNTIYF. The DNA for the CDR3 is TGCGCCAGCAGCTTGGCGGTCAGCTCGAGCTCTGGAAACACCATATATTTT.

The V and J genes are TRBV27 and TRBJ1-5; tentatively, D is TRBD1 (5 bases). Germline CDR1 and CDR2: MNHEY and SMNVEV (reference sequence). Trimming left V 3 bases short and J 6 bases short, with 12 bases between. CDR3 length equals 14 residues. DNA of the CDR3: TGTGCCAGCAGTTTTGGGGCGCCAGGTCAGCCCCAGCATTTT. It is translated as CASSFGAPGQPQHF.

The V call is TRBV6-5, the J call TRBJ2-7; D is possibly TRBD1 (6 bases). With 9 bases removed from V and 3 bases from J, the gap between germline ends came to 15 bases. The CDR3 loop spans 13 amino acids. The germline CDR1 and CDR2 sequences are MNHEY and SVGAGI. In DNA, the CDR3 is TGTGCCAGTCAACCGGACAGATTCTACGAGCAGTACTTC. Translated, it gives CASQPDRFYEQYF.

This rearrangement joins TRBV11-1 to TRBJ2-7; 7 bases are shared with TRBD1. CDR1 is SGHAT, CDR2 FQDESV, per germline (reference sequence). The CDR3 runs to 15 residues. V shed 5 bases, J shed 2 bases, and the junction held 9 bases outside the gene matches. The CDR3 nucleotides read TGTGCCAGCAGCCCGGACAGGAGCTACACCTACGAGCAGTACTTC. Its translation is CASSPDRSYTYEQYF.

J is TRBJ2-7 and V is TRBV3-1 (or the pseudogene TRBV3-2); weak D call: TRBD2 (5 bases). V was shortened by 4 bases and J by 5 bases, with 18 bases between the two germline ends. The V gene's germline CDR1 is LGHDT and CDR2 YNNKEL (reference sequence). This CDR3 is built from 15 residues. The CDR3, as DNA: TGTGCCAGCAGCCGGTCTACCACGGGGATCCACGAGCAGTACTTC. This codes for CASSRSTTGIHEQYF.

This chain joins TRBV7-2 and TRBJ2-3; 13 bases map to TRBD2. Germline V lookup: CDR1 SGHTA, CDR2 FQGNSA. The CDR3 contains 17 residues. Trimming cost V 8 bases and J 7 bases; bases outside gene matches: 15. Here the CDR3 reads CASSVGTSGVPRNTQYF. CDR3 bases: TGTGCCAGCTCGGTCGGGACTAGCGGGGTCCCGAGGAATACGCAGTATTTT.

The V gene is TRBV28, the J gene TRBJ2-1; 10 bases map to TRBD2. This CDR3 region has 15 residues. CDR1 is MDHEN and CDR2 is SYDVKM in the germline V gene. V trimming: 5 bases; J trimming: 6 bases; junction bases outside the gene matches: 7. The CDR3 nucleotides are TGTGCCAGCAGTCGTAGCGGGAGGCTGTTCAATGAGCAGTTCTTC. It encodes CASSRSGRLFNEQFF.

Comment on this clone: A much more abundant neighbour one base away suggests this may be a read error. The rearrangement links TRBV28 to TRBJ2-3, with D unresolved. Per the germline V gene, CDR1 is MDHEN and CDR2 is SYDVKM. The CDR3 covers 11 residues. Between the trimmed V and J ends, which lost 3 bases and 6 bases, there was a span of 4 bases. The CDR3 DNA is TGTGCCAGCAGTTTGTTGGATACGCAGTATTTT. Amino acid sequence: CASSLLDTQYF. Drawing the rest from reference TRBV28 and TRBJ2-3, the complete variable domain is DVKVTQSSRYLVKRTGEKVFLECVQDMDHENMFWYRQDPGLGLRLIYFSYDVKMKEKGDIPEGYSVSREKKERFSLILESASTNQTSMYLCASSLLDTQYFGPGTRLTVL.

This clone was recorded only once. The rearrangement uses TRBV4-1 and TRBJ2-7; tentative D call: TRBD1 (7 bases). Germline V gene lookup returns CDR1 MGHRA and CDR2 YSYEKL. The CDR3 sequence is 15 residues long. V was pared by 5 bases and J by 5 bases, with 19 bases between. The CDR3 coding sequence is TGCGCCAGCAGCTGGGCCAGGGGGGATTTCGACGAGCAGTACTTC. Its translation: CASSWARGDFDEQYF.

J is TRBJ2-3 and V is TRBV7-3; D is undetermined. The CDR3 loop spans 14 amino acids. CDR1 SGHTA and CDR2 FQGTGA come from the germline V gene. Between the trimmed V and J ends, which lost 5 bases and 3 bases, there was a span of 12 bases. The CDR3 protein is CASSRNSVTDTQYF. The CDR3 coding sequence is TGTGCCAGCAGCCGAAATAGTGTGACAGATACGCAGTATTTT.

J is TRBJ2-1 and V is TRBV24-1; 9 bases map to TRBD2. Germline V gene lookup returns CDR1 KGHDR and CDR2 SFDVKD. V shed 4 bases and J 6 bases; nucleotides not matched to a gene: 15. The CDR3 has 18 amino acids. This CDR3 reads CATSDHLGSSGTGNEQFF. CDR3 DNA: TGTGCCACCAGTGACCACCTGGGGTCTAGCGGGACGGGCAATGAGCAGTTCTTC.

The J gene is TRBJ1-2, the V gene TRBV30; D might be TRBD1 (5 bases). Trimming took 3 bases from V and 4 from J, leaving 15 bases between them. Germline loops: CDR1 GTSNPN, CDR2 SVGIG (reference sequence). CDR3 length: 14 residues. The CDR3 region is CAWSRPGSLYGYTF. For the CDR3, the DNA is TGTGCCTGGAGCCGTCCAGGGTCTCTCTATGGCTACACCTTC.

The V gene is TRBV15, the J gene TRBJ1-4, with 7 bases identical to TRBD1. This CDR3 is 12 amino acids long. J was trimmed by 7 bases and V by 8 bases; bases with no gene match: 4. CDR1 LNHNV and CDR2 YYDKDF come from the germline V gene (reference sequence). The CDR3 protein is CATRAGGEKLFF. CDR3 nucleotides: TGTGCCACCCGAGCAGGGGGTGAAAAACTGTTTTTT.

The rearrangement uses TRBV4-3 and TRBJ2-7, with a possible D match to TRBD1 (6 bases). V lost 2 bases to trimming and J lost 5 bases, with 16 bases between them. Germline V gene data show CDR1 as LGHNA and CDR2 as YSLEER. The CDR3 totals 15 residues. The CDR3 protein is CASSQSKDSLNEQYF. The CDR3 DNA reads TGCGCCAGCAGCCAAAGTAAGGACAGCCTCAACGAGCAGTACTTC.

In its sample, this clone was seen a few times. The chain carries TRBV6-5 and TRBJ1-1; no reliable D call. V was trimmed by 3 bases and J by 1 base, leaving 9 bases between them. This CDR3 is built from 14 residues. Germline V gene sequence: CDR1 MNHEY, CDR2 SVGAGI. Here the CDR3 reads CASSYRGSNTEAFF. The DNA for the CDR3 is TGTGCCAGCAGTTATCGAGGGTCGAACACTGAAGCTTTCTTT.

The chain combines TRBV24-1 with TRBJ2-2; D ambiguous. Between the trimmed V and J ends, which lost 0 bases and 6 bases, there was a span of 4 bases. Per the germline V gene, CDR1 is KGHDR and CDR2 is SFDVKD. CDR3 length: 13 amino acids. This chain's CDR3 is CATSDLVSGELFF. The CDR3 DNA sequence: TGTGCCACCAGTGATTTGGTGTCCGGGGAGCTGTTTTTT.

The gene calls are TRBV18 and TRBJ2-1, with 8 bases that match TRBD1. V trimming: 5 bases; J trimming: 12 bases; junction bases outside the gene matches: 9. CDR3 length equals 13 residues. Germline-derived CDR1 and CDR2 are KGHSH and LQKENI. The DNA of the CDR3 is TGTGCCAGCTCAACAGGGGGAGCGAGTGGGCAGTTCTTC. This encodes CASSTGGASGQFF.

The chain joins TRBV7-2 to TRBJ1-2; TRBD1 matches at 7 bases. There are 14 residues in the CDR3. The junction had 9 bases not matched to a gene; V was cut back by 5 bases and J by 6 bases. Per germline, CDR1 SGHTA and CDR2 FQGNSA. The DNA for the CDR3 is TGTGCCAGCAGCCCAATCGACAGGGTGAATGGCTACACCTTC. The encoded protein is CASSPIDRVNGYTF.